One and the same sample provided the 11 T cell receptor beta chains below, sequenced in a study of blood T cell repertoires in COVID-19. The table came from immunoSEQ multiplex PCR; TCRdb's copy has only in-frame clones and leaves some out. Of 200,000 to 250,000 clones listed, 88% were seen once; the top ten hold 2.5% to 3.5%. Input material: peripheral blood. These TCRs come from a woman aged 60-70 years with acute or convalescent COVID-19.

The V gene is TRBV19, the J gene TRBJ1-1; possibly TRBD1 for D (6 bases). The CDR3 length is 12 residues. Trimming pared 6 bases from V and 6 bases from J, leaving 11 bases between. The germline V gene encodes CDR1 LNHDA and CDR2 SQIVND (reference sequence). The CDR3 here is CASRGTGPEAFF. DNA for the CDR3: TGTGCCAGTAGGGGAACAGGGCCTGAAGCTTTCTTT.

The rearrangement uses TRBV11-2 and TRBJ1-2, with D perhaps TRBD1 (5 bases). The CDR3 covers 15 residues. CDR1 SGHAT and CDR2 FQNNGV come from the germline V gene. Trimming took off 0 bases at V and 4 bases at J, with 12 bases between the two ends. CDR3 region: CASSLDLKGVYGYTF. The CDR3 DNA is TGTGCCAGCAGCTTAGATCTTAAAGGGGTCTATGGCTACACCTTC.

The chain joins TRBV6-1 to TRBJ1-2; perhaps TRBD1 as D (5 bases). CDR3 size: 15 residues. V lost 1 base and J 2 bases, leaving 11 bases between the germline ends. Germline CDR1 MNHNS, CDR2 SASEGT. CDR3 DNA sequence: TGTGCCAGCAGTGAAGAGGGGAACTTAAACTATGGCTACACCTTC. Translating it yields CASSEEGNLNYGYTF.

The chain recombines TRBV5-5 with TRBJ2-7, with 9 bases matching TRBD1. The length of the CDR3 is 16 residues. Germline loops: CDR1 SGHKS, CDR2 YYEKEE (reference sequence). V was pared by 0 bases and J by 8 bases, with 12 bases of the junction left unmatched. The CDR3 DNA sequence: TGTGCCAGCAGCTTGGGTACAGGGGGCGGCTATTATCAGCAGTACTTC. Translated, it gives CASSLGTGGGYYQQYF. The entire variable domain, with the rest obtained from reference TRBV5-5 and TRBJ2-7, is as follows: DAGVTQSPTHLIKTRGQQVTLRCSPISGHKSVSWYQQVLGQGPQFIFQYYEKEERGRGNFPDRFSARQFPNYSSELNVNALLLGDSALYLCASSLGTGGGYYQQYFGPGTRLTVT.

The gene calls are TRBV7-2 and TRBJ2-1; 11 bases line up with TRBD2. V trimming: 3 bases; J trimming: 12 bases; junction bases outside the gene matches: 13. The CDR3 length is 16 residues. Germline V gives CDR1 SGHTA, CDR2 FQGNSA. CDR3 protein: CASSLELAGALLWQFF. CDR3 sequence (DNA): TGTGCCAGCAGCTTGGAACTAGCGGGAGCCCTTCTCTGGCAGTTCTTC.

For the CDR3, the DNA is TGTGCCAGCAAGAGCTCCTATAATTCACCCCTCCACTTT. Protein: CASKSSYNSPLHF. The chain has TRBV6-5 and TRBJ1-6; D remains ambiguous. CDR3 length: 13 amino acids. The germline V and J ends were trimmed by 7 bases and 0 bases, with 4 bases remaining between them. Looked up from germline, CDR1 is MNHEY and CDR2 is SVGAGI.

This chain uses TRBV19 with TRBJ2-1; D not certain. Between the trimmed V and J ends, which lost 5 bases and 6 bases, there was a span of 17 bases. CDR1 is LNHDA, CDR2 SQIVND, per germline (reference sequence). The length of the CDR3 is 15 residues. In DNA, the CDR3 is TGTGCCAGTAGTCCCACCGGGTCCAGAAGCAATGAGCAGTTCTTC. This gives the protein CASSPTGSRSNEQFF.

This clone was seen only a few times. The chain employs TRBV3-1 (or the pseudogene TRBV3-2) and TRBJ2-3; 8 nucleotides line up with TRBD2. CDR3 length equals 17 residues. Germline trimming cut 3 bases from V and 8 bases from J; bases unmatched to any gene: 16. Germline values: CDR1 LGHDT, CDR2 YNNKEL (reference sequence). The CDR3 reads CASSHPLGGGKGVTQYF. DNA of the CDR3: TGTGCCAGCAGCCACCCCTTAGGCGGGGGGAAAGGGGTTACGCAGTATTTT.

This clone was recorded once. The CDR3 DNA sequence: TGTGCCAGCAGCTTACAAGCGGGGGGAATCACAGATACGCAGTATTTT. Protein product: CASSLQAGGITDTQYF. V and J are TRBV7-2 and TRBJ2-3, with 9 bases that match TRBD2. V lost 2 bases, J lost 2 bases, and 5 bases stayed unmatched. This CDR3 spans 16 amino acids. The germline V gene encodes CDR1 SGHTA and CDR2 FQGNSA.

J is TRBJ1-6 and V is TRBV19; 8 nucleotides agree with TRBD1. Germline V gene sequence: CDR1 LNHDA, CDR2 SQIVND (reference sequence). Unmatched junction bases numbered 3, after V lost 3 bases and J lost 5 bases. The CDR3 sequence is 15 residues long. The CDR3 protein is CASSIGTGDNSPLHF. The CDR3 DNA follows: TGTGCCAGTAGTATCGGGACAGGAGATAATTCACCCCTCCACTTT.

This chain links TRBV6-2 or TRBV6-3 with TRBJ2-5; D remains unclear. Trimming took off 2 bases at V and 9 bases at J, with 10 bases between the two ends. The CDR3 sequence is 12 residues long. Germline loops: CDR1 MNHEY, CDR2 SVGEGT. The CDR3, as DNA: TGTGCCAGCAGTTACCCCCCCCGGGCCCAGTACTTC. Amino acids: CASSYPPRAQYF.